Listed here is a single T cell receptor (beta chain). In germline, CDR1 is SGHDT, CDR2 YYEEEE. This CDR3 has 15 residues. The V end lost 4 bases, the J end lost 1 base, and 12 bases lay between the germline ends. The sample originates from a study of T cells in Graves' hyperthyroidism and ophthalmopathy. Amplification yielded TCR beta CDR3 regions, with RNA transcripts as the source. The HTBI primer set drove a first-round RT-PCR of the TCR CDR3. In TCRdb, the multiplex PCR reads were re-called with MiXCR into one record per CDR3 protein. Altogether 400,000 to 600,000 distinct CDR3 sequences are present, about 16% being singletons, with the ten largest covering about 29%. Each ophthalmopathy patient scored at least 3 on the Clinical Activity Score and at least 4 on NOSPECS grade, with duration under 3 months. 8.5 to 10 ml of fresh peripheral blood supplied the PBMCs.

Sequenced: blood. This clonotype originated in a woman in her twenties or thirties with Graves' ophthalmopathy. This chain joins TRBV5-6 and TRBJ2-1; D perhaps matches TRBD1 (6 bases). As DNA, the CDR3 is TGTGCCAGCAGCAAACTACAGGGTTCCTACAATGAGCAGTTCTTC. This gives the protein CASSKLQGSYNEQFF.